This passage covers 31 T cell receptor beta chains from one sample sequenced in a study of regulatory T cells in long-lasting Graves disease (dated by TCRdb to the early 2020s). Library generation was performed with multiplex PCR. Reads for this sample came from an Illumina HiSeq 4000. iRepertoire HTBI primers and Arm-PCR amplification of CDR3 regions were used to construct TCR beta libraries. TCRdb trimmed the raw reads at Q25, called clones with MiXCR and kept productive beta chains. Identical CDR3 protein sequences are pooled into one entry, listed with their most common genes and DNA. The sample table lists 450,000 or so distinct CDR3 sequences, 20% to 25% of them with a count of one. About an eighth of the sample goes to the ten largest clones. The time point label corresponds to: persistent/refractory GD, antithyroid drugs over 5 years with positive TRAb. RNA was extracted from PBMCs in TRIzol for both TCR sequencing and RNA sequencing.

Material: peripheral blood mononuclear cells (PBMCs), obtained when the disease was refractory, from a patient treated with antithyroid drugs. The origin of the receptors is a female donor with Graves disease.

This chain connects TRBV29-1 to TRBJ1-1, with a possible D match to TRBD1 (5 bases). Germline assignment: CDR1 SQVTM and CDR2 ANQGSEA. CDR3 length equals 14 residues. The V and J ends lost 6 bases and 3 bases respectively, with 17 bases between them. The CDR3 nucleotides are TGCAGCGTCGCTACCGGGACGGACTACACTGAAGCTTTCTTT. Amino acid sequence: CSVATGTDYTEAFF.

V and J are TRBV7-9 and TRBJ1-5, with D unclear. The V and J ends lost 6 bases and 0 bases respectively, with 6 bases between them. The V gene's germline CDR1 is SEHNR and CDR2 FQNEAQ (reference sequence). CDR3 size: 13 residues. CDR3 protein: CASSYFSNQPQHF. CDR3 DNA sequence: TGTGCCAGCAGTTACTTTAGCAATCAGCCCCAGCATTTT.

This clonotype was detected only once. A much larger clone sits a single nucleotide away, making a read error possible. The V gene is TRBV12-3 or TRBV12-4, the J gene TRBJ2-2, with a possible D match to TRBD2 (7 bases). The CDR3 runs 13 residues. With 6 bases removed from V and 13 bases from J, the gap between germline ends came to 18 bases. The DNA for the CDR3 is TGTGCCAGCAGCCCCGGCCGGGGGGCCAGGCTGTTTTTT. Protein product: CASSPGRGARLFF.

The chain links TRBV9 to TRBJ2-3; the D is unclear. This CDR3 is built from 15 residues. The V and J ends lost 1 base and 0 bases respectively, with 9 bases between them. Germline V gene data show CDR1 as SGDLS and CDR2 as YYNGEE. The CDR3 here is CASSVFPASTDTQYF. The CDR3 nucleotides are TGTGCCAGCAGCGTATTTCCCGCGAGCACAGATACGCAGTATTTT.

This clonotype was observed once. The chain links TRBV4-1 to TRBJ1-5; D ambiguous. Germline-derived CDR1 and CDR2 are MGHRA and YSYEKL. This CDR3 has 14 residues. Trimming pared 0 bases from V and 5 bases from J, leaving 8 bases between. In DNA form, the CDR3 reads TGCGCCAGCAGCCAAGAGCACAGTTATCAGCCCCAGCATTTT. Its translation is CASSQEHSYQPQHF.

This clonotype was found a few times. The rearrangement uses TRBV9 and TRBJ1-2; the match to TRBD1 covers 11 bases. V lost 3 bases to trimming and J lost 2 bases; unmatched junction nucleotides: 9. The CDR3 runs 17 residues. The germline V gene encodes CDR1 SGDLS and CDR2 YYNGEE. CDR3 coding DNA: TGTGCCAGCAGCGCCAACCGGGACAGGGGGAAGAACTATGGCTACACCTTC. Translating gives CASSANRDRGKNYGYTF.

With regard to this clonotype: It may be a read error: a sequence one base away is much more abundant. This chain links TRBV7-2 with TRBJ1-1; D is unresolved. V was cut by 5 bases and J by 2 bases, with 15 bases left in between. The CDR3 has 15 amino acids. Germline CDR1 and CDR2: SGHTA and FQGNSA. The CDR3 here is CASSPPTKTNTEAFF. The CDR3 coding sequence is TGTGCCAGCAGCCCGCCAACGAAAACTAACACTGAAGCTTTCTTT.

This clonotype was recorded only once. A much larger clone differs from this one at a single base, so this may be a read error. The chain uses TRBV12-3 or TRBV12-4 and TRBJ2-7, with D perhaps TRBD1 or TRBD2 (5 bases each). V lost 4 bases and J 0 bases, leaving 13 bases between the germline ends. The CDR3 is 15 residues long. Here the CDR3 DNA reads TGTGCCAGCAGTTGGGGACGGGCGGCCTCCTACGAGCAGTACTTC. Its protein product is CASSWGRAASYEQYF.

This clonotype was counted ten times or more. The CDR3 is CASSLNGGPGEQYF. DNA of the CDR3: TGTGCCAGCAGCTTAAACGGCGGGCCCGGCGAGCAGTACTTC. The chain joins TRBV7-2 to TRBJ2-7; D might be TRBD2 (5 bases). The CDR3 is 14 residues long. The germline V gene encodes CDR1 SGHTA and CDR2 FQGNSA. Trimming pared 2 bases from V and 6 bases from J, leaving 14 bases between.

J is TRBJ2-7 and V is TRBV19; D is possibly TRBD2 (5 bases). The V and J ends lost 0 bases and 3 bases respectively, with 12 bases between them. Looked up from germline, CDR1 is LNHDA and CDR2 is SQIVND (reference sequence). The CDR3 runs 15 residues. CDR3 sequence (DNA): TGTGCCAGTAGTATAGATCTAGCTGGGGTCTACGAGCAGTACTTC. Its translation is CASSIDLAGVYEQYF.

Many counts were recorded for this clonotype. DNA for the CDR3: TGTGCCAGCAGCCGCAGGGATTTCGGCACTGAAGCTTTCTTT. It encodes CASSRRDFGTEAFF. The genes are TRBV7-9 and TRBJ1-1, with D tentatively TRBD1 (5 bases). The CDR3 totals 14 residues. The V end lost 5 bases, the J end lost 4 bases, and 14 bases lay between the germline ends. Germline V gene sequence: CDR1 SEHNR, CDR2 FQNEAQ (reference sequence).

Ten or more counts support this clonotype. The CDR3 DNA is TGTGCCAGCAGGCCCTCGACAGGGAGGAACTATGGCTACACCTTC. This encodes CASRPSTGRNYGYTF. The chain couples TRBV12-3 or TRBV12-4 to TRBJ1-2; 7 nucleotides agree with TRBD1. The CDR3 is 15 amino acids. J was trimmed by 2 bases and V by 6 bases; bases with no gene match: 9.

Remarks on this clonotype: This likely stems from a read error, as it lies one base from a far larger clone. The gene calls are TRBV28 and TRBJ1-2, with TRBD1 matching over 8 bases. The CDR3 totals 13 residues. Germline lookup yields CDR1 MDHEN and CDR2 SYDVKM. The trim removed 5 bases at V and 3 bases at J, leaving 2 bases unmatched. CDR3 sequence reads: CASSQTGDYGYTF. The DNA of the CDR3 is TGTGCCAGCAGTCAGACAGGGGACTATGGCTACACCTTC.

The chain joins TRBV5-6 to TRBJ1-3, with D possibly being TRBD1 (6 bases). CDR1 and CDR2 (germline): SGHDT, YYEEEE. The germline V and J ends were trimmed by 3 bases and 0 bases, with 10 bases remaining between them. This CDR3 comprises 15 residues. CDR3 bases: TGTGCCAGCAGCTGGGGGCTAAGCTCTGGAAACACCATATATTTT. Translation gives CASSWGLSSGNTIYF.

CDR3 in amino acids: CASSILPGGRETQYF. The CDR3 nucleotides are TGTGCCAGTAGTATTCTCCCGGGCGGGAGAGAGACCCAGTACTTC. V and J are TRBV19 and TRBJ2-5; TRBD2 agrees at 7 bases. CDR3 length: 15 residues. Germline V lookup: CDR1 LNHDA, CDR2 SQIVND (reference sequence). The trim removed 3 bases at V and 4 bases at J, leaving 8 bases unmatched.

This chain uses TRBV30 with TRBJ2-7; a weak D match, TRBD1 (6 bases). CDR3 length: 12 amino acids. V lost 2 bases to trimming and J lost 6 bases, with 11 bases between them. In germline, CDR1 is GTSNPN, CDR2 SVGIG (reference sequence). Here the CDR3 reads CAWSRQASEQYF. The CDR3, as DNA: TGTGCCTGGAGTAGACAGGCGAGCGAGCAGTACTTC.

At least ten counts were recorded for this clonotype. The V call is TRBV6-2 or TRBV6-3, the J call TRBJ1-5; D not certain. The CDR3 length is 15 residues. V was shortened by 2 bases and J by 3 bases, with 11 bases between the two germline ends. Germline CDR1 is MNHEY and CDR2 is SVGEGT. The CDR3 loop is CASSYRQEPNQPQHF. In DNA, the CDR3 is TGTGCCAGCAGTTACCGGCAGGAGCCCAATCAGCCCCAGCATTTT.

This clonotype was observed at least ten times. The V gene is TRBV10-3, the J gene TRBJ2-7; D remains unclear. With 0 bases removed from V and 3 bases from J, the gap between germline ends came to 15 bases. The CDR3 is 16 amino acids. Germline CDR1 and CDR2: ENHRY and SYGVKD. CDR3 protein: CAISESGSSKGYEQYF. In DNA form, the CDR3 reads TGTGCCATCAGTGAGTCGGGCAGCAGCAAGGGCTACGAGCAGTACTTC.

This clonotype came up many times. The chain carries TRBV5-1 and TRBJ1-1; D gene uncertain. V dropped 0 bases and J dropped 7 bases, with 10 bases sitting between them. CDR1 and CDR2 (germline): SGHRS, YFSETQ. CDR3 length equals 13 residues. The chain's CDR3 is CASSLGQSYEAFF. DNA of the CDR3: TGCGCCAGCAGCTTGGGGCAGTCCTATGAAGCTTTCTTT. The whole variable domain, filled in from reference TRBV5-1 and TRBJ1-1, reads KAGVTQTPRYLIKTRGQQVTLSCSPISGHRSVSWYQQTPGQGLQFLFEYFSETQRNKGNFPGRFSGRQFSNSRSEMNVSTLELGDSALYLCASSLGQSYEAFFGQGTRLTVV.

Turning to this clonotype: The junction and the germline gene differ at one end; a read error may be behind it. V gene TRBV7-2 combines with J gene TRBJ1-5; D not certain. The CDR3 has 16 amino acids. From germline, CDR1 is SGHTA and CDR2 FQGNSA. Here the CDR3 reads CASSLAGSGGDQPQHF. The CDR3 region has the DNA TGTGCCAGCAGCTTAGCCGGTTCGGGCGGTGATCAACCCCAGCATTTT.

This clonotype was seen at least ten times. The J gene is TRBJ1-1, the V gene TRBV6-1; no clear D. Trimming left V 7 bases short and J 4 bases short, with 16 bases between. This CDR3 has 14 residues. Germline loops: CDR1 MNHNS, CDR2 SASEGT. CDR3 loop: CASKMPGTTTEAFF. Written as DNA, the CDR3 is TGTGCCAGCAAAATGCCGGGAACAACCACTGAAGCTTTCTTT.

This clonotype was observed at least ten times. The rearrangement links TRBV7-8 to TRBJ1-5; D unclear. CDR1 is SGHVS and CDR2 is FQNEAQ in the germline V gene. The CDR3 loop spans 15 amino acids. Trimming stripped 2 bases from V and 2 bases from J, with 10 bases between. The CDR3 coding sequence is TGTGCCAGCAGCTTATCGCGGTTCGGCAATCAGCCCCAGCATTTT. This sequence encodes CASSLSRFGNQPQHF.

This clonotype was counted a few times. This chain joins TRBV7-2 and TRBJ2-7; 9 nucleotides agree with TRBD1. Germline loops: CDR1 SGHTA, CDR2 FQGNSA. V was clipped by 5 bases and J by 2 bases; unmatched bases: 7. The CDR3 length is 15 residues. In nucleotides, the CDR3 is TGTGCCAGCAGCCCTCGGGGACAGGGCCCCTACGAGCAGTACTTC. Its protein is CASSPRGQGPYEQYF.

This clonotype has at least ten counts. This chain connects TRBV7-2 to TRBJ2-7, with 7 nucleotides matching TRBD2. CDR1 is SGHTA and CDR2 is FQGNSA in the germline V gene. This CDR3 is built from 14 residues. With 1 base clipped from V and 4 bases from J, the junction kept 4 bases outside the gene matches. This CDR3 is CASSLGGGGYEQYF. The CDR3 nucleotides read TGTGCCAGCAGCTTAGGTGGGGGGGGTTACGAGCAGTACTTC.

The chain is built from TRBV28 and TRBJ2-3; perhaps TRBD2 as D (6 bases). The CDR3 extends over 14 amino acids. Trimming removed 5 bases at V and 0 bases at J, with 9 bases between. Germline loops: CDR1 MDHEN, CDR2 SYDVKM. The CDR3 DNA reads TGTGCCAGCAGTCCTGGGACTAGCACAGATACGCAGTATTTT. It is translated as CASSPGTSTDTQYF.

The chain joins TRBV20-1 to TRBJ1-1; tentatively, D is TRBD1 (6 bases). CDR1 is DFQATT, CDR2 SNEGSKA, per germline (reference sequence). The V and J ends lost 4 bases and 1 base respectively, with 7 bases between them. CDR3 length: 12 residues. CDR3 bases: TGCAGTGCTATGGACAGGAACACTGAAGCTTTCTTT. Its translation: CSAMDRNTEAFF.

The chain combines TRBV6-5 with TRBJ1-5; 7 bases fit TRBD1. This CDR3 has 14 amino acids. J was trimmed by 5 bases and V by 4 bases; bases with no gene match: 5. Germline V CDR1 and CDR2: MNHEY, SVGAGI. In nucleotides, the CDR3 is TGTGCCAGCAGTTGGGGACAGTGGGATCAGCCCCAGCATTTT. This sequence encodes CASSWGQWDQPQHF.

This clonotype has more than one count but fewer than ten. This clone may be a read error of a much larger clone one base away. This chain joins TRBV11-2 and TRBJ2-5, with D possibly being TRBD1 (6 bases). CDR3 size: 14 residues. From germline, CDR1 is SGHAT and CDR2 FQNNGV. This CDR3 is CASSPNRVQETQHF. The CDR3 coding sequence is TGTGCCAGCAGCCCGAACAGGGTTCAAGAGACCCAGCACTTC.

This clonotype was found many times. The rearrangement links TRBV7-2 to TRBJ1-4; 7 positions agree with TRBD1. The CDR3 totals 15 residues. Germline CDR1 and CDR2: SGHTA and FQGNSA. Trimming took 1 base from V and 6 from J; bases not matched to a gene: 5. DNA for the CDR3: TGTGCCAGCAGCTTAGTCACAGGGGTCGATGAAAAACTGTTTTTT. Protein product: CASSLVTGVDEKLFF.

This clonotype was recorded many times. The chain recombines TRBV12-3 or TRBV12-4 with TRBJ1-6; D remains ambiguous. V was pared by 5 bases and J by 7 bases, with 15 bases between. The CDR3 is made up of 15 amino acids. The CDR3 nucleotides are TGTGCCAGCAGTCCGACCGGGCCAGAAAATTCACCCCTCCACTTT. Translation gives CASSPTGPENSPLHF.

This clonotype was picked up many times. The V call is TRBV6-1, the J call TRBJ1-5, with 9 bases identical to TRBD1. J was trimmed by 7 bases and V by 6 bases; bases with no gene match: 10. This CDR3 has 15 amino acids. From germline, CDR1 is MNHNS and CDR2 SASEGT. The CDR3 region is CASSAPDRGYQPQHF. Here the CDR3 DNA reads TGTGCCAGCAGCGCTCCGGACAGGGGCTACCAGCCCCAGCATTTT.